The rows below give T cell receptor beta chains drawn from one sample of a study of shared clonotypes between healthy human individuals. The repertoire was sequenced with immunoSEQ multiplex PCR; TCRdb's copy has only in-frame clones and lacks some. This table has about 1 million clones, about 75% appearing once. Sequenced: memory CD4+ T cells sorted from blood. Receptors originate from a man between 18 and 35 years old in good health. CDR3s include the opening cysteine and the closing phenylalanine or tryptophan. D genes are given only for firm matches. Size tells how often a clone was seen (once, few, many) or the class of an expanded clone, and some rows leave it out.

TRBJ1-2	15	TRBV5-1	-	-	TGCGCCAGCAGAGTTCAGGGAACTGCTAACTATGGCTACACCTTC	CASRVQGTANYGYTF
TRBJ1-1	13	TRBV29-1	-	-	TGCAGCGTTGAACCGCGGGGTGATTCTGAAGCTTTCTTT	CSVEPRGDSEAFF
TRBJ2-7	13	TRBV18	few	TRBD1	TGTGCCAGCTCTCAGGGACAGGGTAACGAGCAGTACTTC	CASSQGQGNEQYF
TRBJ1-1	15	TRBV9	-	-	TGTGCCAGCAGCGTAGCTCGGCAGGAGAACACTGAAGCTTTCTTT	CASSVARQENTEAFF
TRBJ2-3	17	TRBV18	-	-	TGTGCCAGCTCACCGACCGGATCTGGCCTGGCCACAGATACGCAGTATTTT	CASSPTGSGLATDTQYF
TRBJ1-1	16	TRBV29-1	once	TRBD1	TGCAGCGTTGACGGACAGGGGAAGGCGACGAACACTGAAGCTTTCTTT	CSVDGQGKATNTEAFF
TRBJ1-1	19	TRBV19	-	TRBD1	TGTGCCAGTAGTATAGGGGTCGGCAGGGGGTCCAGATTAAACACTGAAGCTTTCTTT	CASSIGVGRGSRLNTEAFF
TRBJ1-5	16	TRBV28	-	-	TGTGCCAGCAGTTTTGGTGATGCGGCTAGCAATCAGCCCCAGCATTTT	CASSFGDAASNQPQHF
TRBJ2-2	15	TRBV19	-	TRBD1	TGTGCCAGTAGCCAGGGGGCGCGGGACACCGGGGAGCTGTTTTTT	CASSQGARDTGELFF
TRBJ1-5	13	TRBV6-1	few	-	TGTGCCAGCAGTGAACTCCCCAATCAGCCCCAGCATTTT	CASSELPNQPQHF
TRBJ1-2	13	TRBV5-1	-	-	TGCGCCAGCAGGGAGAAGGAGCGAGATGGCTACACCTTC	CASREKERDGYTF
TRBJ2-2	17	TRBV28	-	TRBD2	TGTGCCAGCAGTTTCCCCAGCGGGGGGAAGAACACCGGGGAGCTGTTTTTT	CASSFPSGGKNTGELFF
TRBJ1-5	14	TRBV10-2	many	TRBD1	TGCGCCAGCAGTGGGGACAGGCGCAATCAGCCCCAGCATTTT	CASSGDRRNQPQHF
TRBJ2-2	14	TRBV7-2	-	-	TGTGCCAGCAGCTTAGTTTCAGGCACCGGGGAGCTGTTTTTT	CASSLVSGTGELFF
TRBJ1-5	13	TRBV6-1	-	-	TGTGCCAGCAACTCAGGGTCCGGACAGCCCCAGCATTTT	CASNSGSGQPQHF